These 25 T cell receptor beta chains originate from one sample sequenced in a study of Ad26.COV2.S vaccination and SARS-CoV-2 variants. The sample's treatment: 15 to 20 received Ad26.COV2.S at low or high dose, single or two shots; about 5 received placebo; per-sample allocation not given. Sampling was performed 63 days after the first vaccine or placebo injection. Clones were sequenced by immunoSEQ multiplex PCR, and TCRdb holds only the in-frame ones, with some missing. The sample yields about 400,000 clones, 85% to 90% seen once. Sequences were derived from peripheral blood, sampled in a trial of Ad26.COV2.S vaccine versus placebo. These receptors were collected from a person aged 18-60 years who received the Ad26.COV2.S COVID-19 vaccine or a placebo.

In regard to this clone: Its ends do not fully match the called genes, so a read error is possible. The chain joins TRBV28 to TRBJ2-2, with 9 bases aligning to TRBD1. The CDR3 contains 14 residues. Germline CDR1 is MDHEN and CDR2 is SYDVKM. The DNA for the CDR3 is TGCGGGACAGGGAGACCGGGAGACACCGGGGAGCTGTTTTTT. It specifies CGTGRPGDTGELFF.

This chain uses TRBV4-3 with TRBJ2-7; TRBD2 aligns across 10 bases. Germline-derived CDR1 and CDR2 are LGHNA and YSLEER. The V and J ends lost 3 bases and 2 bases, in that order; junction bases with no gene match: 7. The CDR3 spans 16 residues. DNA for the CDR3: TGCGCCAGCAGCCAGGCTTGGACTAGCGGCACCTACGAGCAGTACTTC. It specifies CASSQAWTSGTYEQYF.

This clone was seen just once. Distinct nucleotide sequences in the sample also encode this CDR3. The J gene is TRBJ2-3, the V gene TRBV6-4, with TRBD2 matching over 12 bases. V was pared by 4 bases and J by 2 bases, with 4 bases of the junction left unmatched. Germline-derived CDR1 and CDR2 are MRHNA and SNTAGT. The CDR3 spans 16 residues. The CDR3 coding sequence is TGTGCCAGCAGTGGAACTAGCGGGGGGCCCACAGATACGCAGTATTTT. Its protein is CASSGTSGGPTDTQYF.

With regard to this clone: An end of the junction differs from the germline gene, which may be a read error. J is TRBJ1-2 and V is TRBV6-5; maybe TRBD1 (6 bases). This CDR3 comprises 15 residues. From germline, CDR1 is MNHEY and CDR2 SVGAGI. CDR3 DNA sequence: TGTACCAGCAGTTACAGAACAGGGCTCAACTATGGCTACACCTTC. Its protein is CTSSYRTGLNYGYTF.

In this sample, this clone turned up once. V and J are TRBV10-1 and TRBJ2-1, with a tentative D call TRBD1 (5 bases). Germline CDR1 is WNHNN and CDR2 is SYGVQD (reference sequence). The CDR3 spans 12 residues. V was clipped by 3 bases and J by 12 bases, with 12 bases between them. The CDR3 is CASSENSQGQFF. CDR3 in DNA: TGCGCCAGCAGTGAAAATAGCCAGGGGCAGTTCTTC.

The gene calls are TRBV19 and TRBJ2-5; D is tentatively TRBD1 or TRBD2 (6 bases each). This CDR3 has 15 amino acids. The V and J ends lost 3 bases and 5 bases respectively, with 16 bases between them. Germline assignment: CDR1 LNHDA and CDR2 SQIVND (reference sequence). The CDR3 protein is CASSMASRGGETQYF. CDR3 nucleotide sequence: TGTGCCAGTAGTATGGCGTCCAGGGGAGGTGAGACCCAGTACTTC.

This chain joins TRBV29-1 and TRBJ2-2; 8 positions match TRBD1. CDR1 SQVTM and CDR2 ANQGSEA come from the germline V gene. CDR3 size: 12 residues. Trimming took 6 bases from V and 7 from J; bases not matched to a gene: 4. CDR3 bases: TGCAGCGTCGTCGGACAGGGCGGGGAGCTGTTTTTT. This codes for CSVVGQGGELFF.

The rearrangement joins TRBV28 to TRBJ2-2, with 8 bases fitting TRBD1. Germline V gene sequence: CDR1 MDHEN, CDR2 SYDVKM. V was pared by 8 bases and J by 5 bases, with 7 bases of the junction left unmatched. The CDR3 length is 14 residues. Here the CDR3 reads CASRVTGVTGELFF. CDR3 in DNA: TGTGCCAGCCGTGTGACAGGGGTGACCGGGGAGCTGTTTTTT.

This sequence joins TRBV19 and TRBJ2-5, with TRBD2 as a possible D gene (6 bases). Germline V gives CDR1 LNHDA, CDR2 SQIVND (reference sequence). The length of the CDR3 is 14 residues. V was shortened by 3 bases and J by 5 bases, with 13 bases between the two germline ends. The CDR3: CASSMTRGRETQYF. The CDR3 DNA is TGTGCCAGTAGTATGACTAGGGGAAGGGAGACCCAGTACTTC.

The chain recombines TRBV7-8 with TRBJ1-3; 7 bases line up with TRBD1. This CDR3 contains 15 residues. The ends lost 0 bases at V and 3 bases at J; junction bases unmatched: 2. Germline V lookup: CDR1 SGHVS, CDR2 FQNEAQ. CDR3 DNA: TGTGCCAGCAGCTTAGCAACAGGGGATGGAAACACCATATATTTT. Amino acids: CASSLATGDGNTIYF.

The chain carries TRBV30 and TRBJ1-4, with D unresolved. Germline CDR1 reads GTSNPN; CDR2 reads SVGIG (reference sequence). The CDR3 is made up of 14 amino acids. The germline V and J ends were trimmed by 7 bases and 5 bases, with 17 bases remaining between them. The CDR3 region has the DNA TGTGCCTCCTCGTTAAGGGAAGGGAATGAAAAACTGTTTTTT. It yields the protein CASSLREGNEKLFF. Variable domain in full (rest from reference TRBV30 and TRBJ1-4): SQTIHQWPATLVQPVGSPLSLECTVEGTSNPNLYWYRQAAGRGLQLLFYSVGIGQISSEVPQNLSASRPQDRQFILSSKKLLLSDSGFYLCASSLREGNEKLFFGSGTQLSVL.

The chain combines TRBV15 with TRBJ2-3, with TRBD1 matching over 8 bases. The junction had 4 bases not matched to a gene; V was cut back by 3 bases and J by 2 bases. Germline CDR1 LNHNV, CDR2 YYDKDF (reference sequence). The CDR3 totals 15 residues. CDR3 bases: TGTGCCACCAGCAGGGACAGGGTACACACAGATACGCAGTATTTT. It translates to CATSRDRVHTDTQYF.

The chain couples TRBV25-1 to TRBJ1-5; no clear D. Germline loops: CDR1 MGHDK, CDR2 SYGVNS. V lost 4 bases and J 7 bases, leaving 8 bases between the germline ends. This CDR3 contains 12 residues. Here the CDR3 DNA reads TGTGCCAGCAGTGGGGGAGGCCAGCCCCAGCATTTT. It specifies CASSGGGQPQHF.

The V gene is TRBV4-3, the J gene TRBJ2-5; 8 nucleotides match TRBD1. Unmatched junction bases numbered 6, after V lost 3 bases and J lost 3 bases. The CDR3 sequence is 15 residues long. The germline CDR1 and CDR2 sequences are LGHNA and YSLEER. The CDR3 sequence is CASSHRTGWEETQYF. The CDR3 DNA is TGCGCCAGCAGCCATCGGACAGGGTGGGAAGAGACCCAGTACTTC.

V usage is TRBV6-2 or TRBV6-3 and J usage is TRBJ1-3, with D tentatively TRBD1 (6 bases). The CDR3 covers 18 residues. V lost 0 bases to trimming and J lost 0 bases, with 15 bases between them. Per germline, CDR1 MNHEY and CDR2 SVGEGT. Here the CDR3 reads CASSYSRLDRLSGNTIYF. The CDR3 region has the DNA TGTGCCAGCAGTTACTCGCGCCTAGACAGGCTCTCTGGAAACACCATATATTTT.

As regards this clone: This CDR3 is also generated by other DNA sequences in the sample. The chain links TRBV7-2 to TRBJ2-5; 7 bases align to TRBD2. The CDR3 is made up of 14 amino acids. Germline CDR1 is SGHTA and CDR2 is FQGNSA. With V trimmed by 3 bases and J by 5 bases, 6 bases remained unmatched. In DNA form, the CDR3 reads TGTGCCAGCAGCTTTGGCGGGGGTCAGGAGACCCAGTACTTC. Protein product: CASSFGGGQETQYF.

The chain joins TRBV5-4 to TRBJ2-7; D remains ambiguous. CDR3 size: 13 residues. Germline V gives CDR1 SGHNT, CDR2 YYREEE (reference sequence). Trimming stripped 4 bases from V and 1 base from J, with 9 bases between. In DNA form, the CDR3 reads TGTGCCAGCAGCCAGTCAGGATCCTACGAGCAGTACTTC. Translation: CASSQSGSYEQYF.

The chain recombines TRBV7-2 with TRBJ2-7; D possibly corresponds to TRBD1 (6 bases). The CDR3 is made up of 17 amino acids. Germline CDR1 is SGHTA and CDR2 is FQGNSA. The germline V and J ends were trimmed by 5 bases and 1 base, with 21 bases remaining between them. CDR3 DNA: TGTGCCAGCAGCCCCGAATATCGACAGGATGCGTCCTACGAGCAGTACTTC. Protein sequence: CASSPEYRQDASYEQYF.

This chain links TRBV11-2 with TRBJ1-4, with 8 nucleotides matching TRBD1. With V trimmed by 2 bases and J by 3 bases, 5 bases remained unmatched. This CDR3 has 16 residues. Germline V CDR1 and CDR2: SGHAT, FQNNGV. CDR3 region: CASSLPLQGANEKLFF. CDR3 in DNA: TGTGCCAGCAGCTTACCCTTACAGGGGGCTAATGAAAAACTGTTTTTT.

The V call is TRBV21-1, the J call TRBJ1-2. TRBV21-1 is a known pseudogene. The CDR3 is 16 residues long. CDR3 sequence (DNA): TGTGCCAGCAGCAAAGACCGGCAGAAATCTAACTATGGCTACACCTTC. Translated, it gives CASSKDRQKSNYGYTF.

V is TRBV13 and J is TRBJ2-1, with 8 bases lining up with TRBD2. Trimming removed 1 base from V and 2 bases from J; junction bases left unmatched: 7. The CDR3 is made up of 17 amino acids. Per germline, CDR1 PRHDT and CDR2 FYEKMQ (reference sequence). In DNA, the CDR3 is TGTGCCAGCAGCTTAGAACGGGGGGGTTTCACCTACAATGAGCAGTTCTTC. Translating it yields CASSLERGGFTYNEQFF.

The chain is built from TRBV5-8 and TRBJ1-2; 7 nucleotides align to TRBD1. Germline V gene data show CDR1 as SGHTS and CDR2 as YDEGEE. CDR3 length: 13 residues. The V gene end was trimmed by 4 bases and the J gene end by 6 bases; junction bases not matched to a gene: 6. CDR3 sequence (DNA): TGTGCCAGCAGCCCGACAGGGAGCCATGGCTACACCTTC. It is translated as CASSPTGSHGYTF. Full variable domain (rest looked up from reference TRBV5-8 and TRBJ1-2): EAGVTQSPTHLIKTRGQQATLRCSPISGHTSVYWYQQALGLGLQFLLWYDEGEERNRGNFPPRFSGRQFPNYSSELNVNALELEDSALYLCASSPTGSHGYTFGSGTRLTVV.

J is TRBJ2-2 and V is TRBV6-5, with TRBD1 matching over 10 bases. The trim removed 6 bases at V and 7 bases at J, leaving 8 bases unmatched. Germline loops: CDR1 MNHEY, CDR2 SVGAGI. CDR3 length equals 15 residues. The CDR3 spells CASRPGTGEGGELFF. The CDR3 nucleotides read TGTGCCAGCAGACCCGGGACAGGGGAAGGCGGGGAGCTGTTTTTT.

Judged by abundance, this clone is medium-sized. This chain connects TRBV19 to TRBJ1-5; D uncertain. The CDR3 covers 14 residues. Looked up from germline, CDR1 is LNHDA and CDR2 is SQIVND (reference sequence). Trimming left V 0 bases short and J 4 bases short, with 7 bases between. The CDR3 loop is CASSIEGGNQPQHF. CDR3 sequence (DNA): TGTGCCAGTAGTATAGAGGGCGGAAATCAGCCCCAGCATTTT.

This clone was counted between two and nine times. This chain connects TRBV13 to TRBJ1-1; possible D gene TRBD1, 5 bases. CDR3 size: 14 residues. The germline CDR1 and CDR2 sequences are PRHDT and FYEKMQ (reference sequence). Trimming removed 4 bases from V and 3 bases from J, with 12 bases in between. The CDR3 is CASSSGTTYTEAFF. The CDR3 DNA follows: TGTGCCAGCAGCTCGGGGACCACGTACACTGAAGCTTTCTTT.